This TCR beta chain was retrieved from a study of T cell changes during pregnancy in multiple sclerosis. Sequencing was performed with immunoSEQ multiplex PCR; in TCRdb, only in-frame clones are kept and a portion is missing. The profile shows approximately 68,000 clones, about nine tenths of them singletons. Germline trimming cut 0 bases from V and 5 bases from J; bases unmatched to any gene: 5. Germline lookup yields CDR1 SGHRS and CDR2 YFSETQ. This CDR3 spans 15 amino acids. The sequences come from peripheral blood, collected in the third trimester of pregnancy. The sequence was collected from a female donor in good health, enrolled as a control in a pregnancy study. This chain links TRBV5-1 with TRBJ1-1; 9 bases line up with TRBD1. The DNA for the CDR3 is TGCGCCAGCAGCTTGGCCGGGACAGGGAGTACTGAAGCTTTCTTT. It encodes CASSLAGTGSTEAFF.